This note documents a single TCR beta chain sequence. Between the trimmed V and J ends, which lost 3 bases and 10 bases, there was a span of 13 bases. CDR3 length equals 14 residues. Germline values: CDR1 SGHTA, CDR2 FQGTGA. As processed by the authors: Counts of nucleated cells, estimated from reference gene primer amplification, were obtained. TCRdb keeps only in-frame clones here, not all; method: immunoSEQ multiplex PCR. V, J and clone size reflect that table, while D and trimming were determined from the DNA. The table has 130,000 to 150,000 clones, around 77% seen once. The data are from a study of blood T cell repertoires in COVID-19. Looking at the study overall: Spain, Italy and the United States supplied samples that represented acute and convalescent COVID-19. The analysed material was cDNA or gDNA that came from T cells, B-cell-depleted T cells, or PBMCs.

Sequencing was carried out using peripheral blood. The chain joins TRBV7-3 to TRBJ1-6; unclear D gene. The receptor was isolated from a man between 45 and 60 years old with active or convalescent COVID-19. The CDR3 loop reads CASSFGSAGSPLHF. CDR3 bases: TGTGCCAGCAGCTTCGGATCGGCGGGGTCACCCCTCCACTTT.